This T cell receptor (beta chain) was obtained from a study of identifying expanded T cells in peripheral blood. Only in-frame clones appear in the TCRdb table, and some are missing; sequencing was by immunoSEQ multiplex PCR. The data contain around 130,000 clones, less than 90% of them seen just once; the ten biggest clones take up about 8%. The CDR3 has 16 residues. CDR1 and CDR2 (germline): SGHTA, FQGNSA. Trimming left V 5 bases short and J 1 base short, with 18 bases between. This clone appeared a single time. This rearrangement joins TRBV7-2 to TRBJ2-7; the D call may be TRBD1 or TRBD2 (6 bases each). Sequencing was done on a sample of blood. The TCR comes from a person aged 18 to 70 in good health. The CDR3, as DNA: TGTGCCAGCAGCGCCTGGACGGGGGCATTGTCCTACGAGCAGTACTTC. Amino acids: CASSAWTGALSYEQYF. The variable domain in full, completed from reference TRBV7-2 and TRBJ2-7, reads GAGVSQSPSNKVTEKGKDVELRCDPISGHTALYWYRQSLGQGLEFLIYFQGNSAPDKSGLPSDRFSAERTGGSVSTLTIQRTQQEDSAVYLCASSAWTGALSYEQYFGPGTRLTVT.